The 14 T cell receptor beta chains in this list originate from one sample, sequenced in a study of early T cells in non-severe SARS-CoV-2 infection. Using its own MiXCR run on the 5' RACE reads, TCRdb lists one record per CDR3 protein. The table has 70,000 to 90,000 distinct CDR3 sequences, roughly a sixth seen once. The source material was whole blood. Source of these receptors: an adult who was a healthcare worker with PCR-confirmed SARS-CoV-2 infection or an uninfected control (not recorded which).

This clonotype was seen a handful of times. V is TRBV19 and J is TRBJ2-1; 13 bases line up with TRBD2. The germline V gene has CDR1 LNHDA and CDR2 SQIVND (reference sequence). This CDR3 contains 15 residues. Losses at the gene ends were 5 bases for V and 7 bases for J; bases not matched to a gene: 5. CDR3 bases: TGTGCCAGTAGTGCTACTAGCGGGAGGGCTAATGAGCAGTTCTTC. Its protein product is CASSATSGRANEQFF.

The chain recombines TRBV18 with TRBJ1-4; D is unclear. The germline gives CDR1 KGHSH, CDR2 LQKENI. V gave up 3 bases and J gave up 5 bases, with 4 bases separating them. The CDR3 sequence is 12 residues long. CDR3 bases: TGTGCCAGCTCACCCCCAAATGAAAAACTGTTTTTT. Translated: CASSPPNEKLFF. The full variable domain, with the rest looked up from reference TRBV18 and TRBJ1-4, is NAGVMQNPRHLVRRRGQEARLRCSPMKGHSHVYWYRQLPEEGLKFMVYLQKENIIDESGMPKERFSAEFPKEGPSILRIQQVVRGDSAAYFCASSPPNEKLFFGSGTQLSVL.

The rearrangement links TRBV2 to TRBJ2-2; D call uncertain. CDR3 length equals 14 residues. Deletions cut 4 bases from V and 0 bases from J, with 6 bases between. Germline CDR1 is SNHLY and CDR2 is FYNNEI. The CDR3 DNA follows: TGTGCCAGCAGTGTACAGCCGAACACCGGGGAGCTGTTTTTT. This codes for CASSVQPNTGELFF.

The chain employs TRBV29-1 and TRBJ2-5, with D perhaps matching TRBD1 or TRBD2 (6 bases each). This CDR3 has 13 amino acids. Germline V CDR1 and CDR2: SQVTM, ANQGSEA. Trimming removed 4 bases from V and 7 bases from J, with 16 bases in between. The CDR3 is CSVVWGALGTQYF. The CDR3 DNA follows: TGCAGCGTTGTTTGGGGGGCTTTGGGGACCCAGTACTTC.

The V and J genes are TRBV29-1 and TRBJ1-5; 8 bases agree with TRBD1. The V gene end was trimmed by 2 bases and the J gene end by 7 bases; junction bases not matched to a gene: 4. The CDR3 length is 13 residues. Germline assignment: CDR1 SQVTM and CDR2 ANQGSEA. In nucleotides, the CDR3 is TGCAGCGTTGAAAGTAACAGGGGGCAGCCCCAGCATTTT. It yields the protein CSVESNRGQPQHF. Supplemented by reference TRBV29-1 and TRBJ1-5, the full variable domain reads SAVISQKPSRDICQRGTSLTIQCQVDSQVTMMFWYRQQPGQSLTLIATANQGSEATYESGFVIDKFPISRPNLTFSTLTVSNMSPEDSSIYLCSVESNRGQPQHFGDGTRLSIL.

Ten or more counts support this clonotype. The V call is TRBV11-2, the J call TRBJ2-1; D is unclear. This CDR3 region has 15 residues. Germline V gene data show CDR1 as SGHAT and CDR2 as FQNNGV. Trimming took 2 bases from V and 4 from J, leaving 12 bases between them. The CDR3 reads CASSLQWTEYNEQFF. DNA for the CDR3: TGTGCCAGCAGCTTACAATGGACGGAGTACAATGAGCAGTTCTTC.

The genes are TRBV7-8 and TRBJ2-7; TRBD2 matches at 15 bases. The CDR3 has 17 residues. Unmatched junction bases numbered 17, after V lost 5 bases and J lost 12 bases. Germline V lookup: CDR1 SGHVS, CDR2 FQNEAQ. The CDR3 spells CASSETVEGLAGGTRYF. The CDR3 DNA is TGTGCCAGCAGCGAGACGGTAGAAGGACTAGCGGGAGGGACCCGGTACTTC.

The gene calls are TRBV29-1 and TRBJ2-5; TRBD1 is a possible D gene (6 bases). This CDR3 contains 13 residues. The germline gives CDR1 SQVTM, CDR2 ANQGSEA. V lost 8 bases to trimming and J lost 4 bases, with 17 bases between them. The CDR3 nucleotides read TGCAGCTTCGATCGGGACACGCGAGAGACCCAGTACTTC. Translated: CSFDRDTRETQYF.

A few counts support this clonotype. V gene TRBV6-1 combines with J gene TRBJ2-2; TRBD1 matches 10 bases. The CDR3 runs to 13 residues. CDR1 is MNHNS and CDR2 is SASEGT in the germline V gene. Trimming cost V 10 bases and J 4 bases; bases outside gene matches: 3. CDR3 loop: CATRTGGTGELFF. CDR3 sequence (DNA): TGTGCCACCCGGACAGGGGGCACCGGGGAGCTGTTTTTT.

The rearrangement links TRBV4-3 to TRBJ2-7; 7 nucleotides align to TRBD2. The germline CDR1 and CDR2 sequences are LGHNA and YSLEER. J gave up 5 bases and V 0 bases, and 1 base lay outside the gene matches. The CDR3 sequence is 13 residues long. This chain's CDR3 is CASSQEAGHEQYF. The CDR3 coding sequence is TGCGCCAGCAGCCAAGAAGCGGGACACGAGCAGTACTTC.

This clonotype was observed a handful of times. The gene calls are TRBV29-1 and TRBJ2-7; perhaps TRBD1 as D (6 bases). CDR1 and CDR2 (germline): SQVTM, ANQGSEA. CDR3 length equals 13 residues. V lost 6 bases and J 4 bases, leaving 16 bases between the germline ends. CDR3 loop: CSVGEAGDYEQYF. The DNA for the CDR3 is TGCAGCGTGGGCGAGGCAGGGGATTACGAGCAGTACTTC.

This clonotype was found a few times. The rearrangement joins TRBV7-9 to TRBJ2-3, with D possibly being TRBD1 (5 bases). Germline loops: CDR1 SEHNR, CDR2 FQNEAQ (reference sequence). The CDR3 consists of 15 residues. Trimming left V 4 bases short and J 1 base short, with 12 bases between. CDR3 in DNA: TGTGCCAGCAGCTCCTCGCAAGGGGGCACAGATACGCAGTATTTT. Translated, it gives CASSSSQGGTDTQYF.

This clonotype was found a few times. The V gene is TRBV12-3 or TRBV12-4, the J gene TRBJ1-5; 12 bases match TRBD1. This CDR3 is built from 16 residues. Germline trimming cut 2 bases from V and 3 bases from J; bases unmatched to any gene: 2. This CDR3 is CASSLSGQGANQPQHF. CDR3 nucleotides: TGTGCCAGCAGTTTATCGGGACAGGGGGCCAATCAGCCCCAGCATTTT.

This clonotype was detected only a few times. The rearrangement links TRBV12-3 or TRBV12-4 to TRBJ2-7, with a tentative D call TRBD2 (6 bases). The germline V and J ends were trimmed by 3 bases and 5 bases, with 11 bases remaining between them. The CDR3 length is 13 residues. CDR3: CASSFGGTDEQYF. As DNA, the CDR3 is TGTGCCAGCAGTTTTGGGGGGACCGACGAGCAGTACTTC.